This T cell receptor beta chain derives from a study of blood T cell repertoires in COVID-19 (dated by TCRdb to about 2020). For the study in its entirety: The collaborator samples originated in the United States, Italy and Spain and spanned the acute and convalescent phases of COVID-19. The repertoires were made available in a free public database intended to serve as a resource for research on the immune response to SARS-CoV-2. The dataset comprised deeply sampled blood TCRbeta repertoires from subjects exposed to, actively infected with, or recovered from COVID-19. The material from the prospective study consisted of cDNA or gDNA derived from T cells, B-cell-depleted T cells, or PBMCs. The samples were drawn from the first 160 participants of the ongoing ImmuneRACE study and from 950 to 1,500 subjects provided by 6 global collaborators. Nearly every sample came with metadata listing a de-identified subject ID, COVID-19 status, age in years and sex. HLA class I and class II types, where available, came from metadata supplied by the sample provider rather than from assay-based typing. What the research found in general, with its limitations: How much clinical and demographic metadata was included differed by source and by participant, and the metadata was provided uncurated.

TCRbeta CDR3 regions were amplified from genomic DNA using the immunoSEQ Assay, a bias-controlled multiplex PCR. The paper's processing steps were these. Nucleated cell counts per sample were estimated from amplification of reference gene primers within the assay. To quantify the absolute abundance of each unique TCRbeta CDR3 rearrangement, sequence reads were collapsed and filtered. For each sample, productive Simpson clonality was calculated by taking the square root of Simpson's diversity index across productive rearrangements. Imported from immuneACCESS, the table was reduced by TCRdb to in-frame sequences with V and J called. These copies leave out some clones; in studies compared against another copy, an unresolved V gene accounts for under half, and the cause of the remainder is not known. V and J calls and clone size are as listed in that table; D and trimming were resolved from the DNA. Counted in this sample were more than 95,000 clones; 82% of them appeared once. Together, the top ten hold 15% to 20% of the sample.

Worth noting for this clone: Its binding antigen is unknown. There are no base qualities to consult, and no much larger clone falls within one base.

The collaborating institutions used their own protocols to collect whole blood in K2EDTA tubes. For TCRbeta analysis, collaborators shipped samples in one of three forms: frozen whole blood, isolated PBMCs, or DNA extracted from either of those sample types. The sample was peripheral blood. The sequence was obtained from a man older than 75 with acute or convalescent COVID-19.

At the DNA level, the sequence is TGTGCCAGCCTGACTAGCGGGAGTCGCAATGAGCAGTTCTTC. It codes for CASLTSGSRNEQFF. The rearrangement combines TRBV28 with TRBJ2-1; 12 central bases correspond to TRBD2. From cysteine to phenylalanine, the CDR3 is 14 amino acids long. Left in the record is the CDR3 DNA by itself, 42 bases read in frame from the first base. The germline V gene specifies MDHEN as CDR1 and SYDVKM as CDR2. The junction shows trimming of 8 bases on V and 6 bases on J, and the gene matches do not reach 5 bases of it.